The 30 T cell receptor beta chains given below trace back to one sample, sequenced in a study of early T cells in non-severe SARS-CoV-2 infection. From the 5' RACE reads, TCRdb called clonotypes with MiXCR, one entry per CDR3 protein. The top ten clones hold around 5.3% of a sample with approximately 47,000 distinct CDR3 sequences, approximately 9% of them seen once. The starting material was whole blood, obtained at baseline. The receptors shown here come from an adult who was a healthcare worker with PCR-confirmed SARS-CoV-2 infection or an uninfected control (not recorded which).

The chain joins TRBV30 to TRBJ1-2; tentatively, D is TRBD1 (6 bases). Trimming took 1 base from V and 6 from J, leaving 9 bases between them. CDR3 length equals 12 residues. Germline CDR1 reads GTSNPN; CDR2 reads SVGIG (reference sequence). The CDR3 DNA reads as TGTGCCTGGAGTGGGGGGGCGGATGGCTACACCTTC. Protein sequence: CAWSGGADGYTF.

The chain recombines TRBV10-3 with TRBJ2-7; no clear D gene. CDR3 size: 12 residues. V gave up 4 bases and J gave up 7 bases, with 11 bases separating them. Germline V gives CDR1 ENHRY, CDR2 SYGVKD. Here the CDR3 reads CAISGDTVEQYF. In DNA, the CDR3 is TGTGCCATCAGTGGTGACACCGTGGAGCAGTACTTC.

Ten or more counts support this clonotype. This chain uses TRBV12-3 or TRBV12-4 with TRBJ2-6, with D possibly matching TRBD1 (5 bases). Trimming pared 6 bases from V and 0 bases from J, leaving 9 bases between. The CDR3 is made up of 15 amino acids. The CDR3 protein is CASSHRSSGANVLTF. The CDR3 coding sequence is TGTGCCAGCAGCCACAGGTCCTCTGGGGCCAACGTCCTGACTTTC.

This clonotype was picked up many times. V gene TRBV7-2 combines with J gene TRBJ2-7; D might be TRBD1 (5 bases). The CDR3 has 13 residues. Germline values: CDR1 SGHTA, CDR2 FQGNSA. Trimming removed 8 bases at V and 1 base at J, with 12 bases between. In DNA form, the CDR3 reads TGTGCCAGCGGACCGACAGCTTCCTACGAGCAGTACTTC. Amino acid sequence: CASGPTASYEQYF.

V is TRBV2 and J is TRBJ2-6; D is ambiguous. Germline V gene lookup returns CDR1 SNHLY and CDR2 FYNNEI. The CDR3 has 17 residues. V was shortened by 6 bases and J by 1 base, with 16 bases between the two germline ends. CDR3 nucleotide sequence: TGTGCCAGCAGAAGATACTGGGCAGGTTCTGGGGCCAACGTCCTGACTTTC. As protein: CASRRYWAGSGANVLTF.

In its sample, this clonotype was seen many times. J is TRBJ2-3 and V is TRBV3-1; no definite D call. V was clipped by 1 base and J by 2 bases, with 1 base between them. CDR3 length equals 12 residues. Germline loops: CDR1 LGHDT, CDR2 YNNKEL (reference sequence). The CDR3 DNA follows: TGTGCCAGCAGCCAAGTCACAGATACGCAGTATTTT. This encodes CASSQVTDTQYF.

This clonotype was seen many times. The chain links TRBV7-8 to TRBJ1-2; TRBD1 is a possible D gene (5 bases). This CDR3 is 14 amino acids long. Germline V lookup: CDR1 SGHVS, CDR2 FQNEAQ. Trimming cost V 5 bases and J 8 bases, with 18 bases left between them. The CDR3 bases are TGTGCCAGCAGCCCGATCATGACAGACACAGGCTACACCTTC. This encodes CASSPIMTDTGYTF.

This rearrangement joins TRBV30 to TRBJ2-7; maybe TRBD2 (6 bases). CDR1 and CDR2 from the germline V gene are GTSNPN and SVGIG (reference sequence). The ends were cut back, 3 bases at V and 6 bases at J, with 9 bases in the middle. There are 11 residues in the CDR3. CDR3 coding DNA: TGTGCCTGGAGCTGGGAGGCCGAGCAGTACTTC. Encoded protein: CAWSWEAEQYF.

The CDR3 DNA follows: TGCAGTGCTAGAGGAGCTAGCGGGGCCAACACCGGGGAGCTGTTTTTT. It specifies CSARGASGANTGELFF. V gene TRBV20-1 combines with J gene TRBJ2-2; 9 bases agree with TRBD2. Germline values: CDR1 DFQATT, CDR2 SNEGSKA (reference sequence). The CDR3 is 16 amino acids. V was pared by 1 base and J by 2 bases, with 5 bases of the junction left unmatched.

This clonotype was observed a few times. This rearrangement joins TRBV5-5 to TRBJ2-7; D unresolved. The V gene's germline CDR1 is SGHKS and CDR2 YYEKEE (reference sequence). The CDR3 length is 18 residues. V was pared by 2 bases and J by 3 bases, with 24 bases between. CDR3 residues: CASSFAGSINRRFYEQYF. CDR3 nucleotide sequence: TGTGCCAGCAGCTTCGCCGGGTCCATCAACCGAAGATTCTACGAGCAGTACTTC.

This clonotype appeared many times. CDR3 sequence reads: CASTSGTSYEQYF. The CDR3 DNA sequence: TGTGCCAGCACATCGGGGACGTCCTACGAGCAGTACTTC. V gene TRBV2 combines with J gene TRBJ2-7, with D perhaps given as TRBD1 or TRBD2 (5 bases each). Germline loops: CDR1 SNHLY, CDR2 FYNNEI. V lost 7 bases, J lost 1 base, and 11 bases lay in between. The CDR3 length is 13 residues.

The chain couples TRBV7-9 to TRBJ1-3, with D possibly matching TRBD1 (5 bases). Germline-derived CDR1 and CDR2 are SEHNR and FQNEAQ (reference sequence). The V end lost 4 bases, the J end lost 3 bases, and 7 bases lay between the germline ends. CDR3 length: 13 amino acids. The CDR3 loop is CASSSQGGNTIYF. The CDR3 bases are TGTGCCAGCAGCTCGCAGGGTGGAAACACCATATATTTT.

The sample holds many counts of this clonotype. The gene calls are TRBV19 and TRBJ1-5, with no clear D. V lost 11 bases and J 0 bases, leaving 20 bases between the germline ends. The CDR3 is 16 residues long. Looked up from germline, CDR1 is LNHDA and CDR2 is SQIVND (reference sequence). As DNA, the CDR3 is TGTGCCGCACCCGGCGTCCAGTATTATAGCAATCAGCCCCAGCATTTT. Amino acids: CAAPGVQYYSNQPQHF. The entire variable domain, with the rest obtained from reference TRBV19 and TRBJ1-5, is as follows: DGGITQSPKYLFRKEGQNVTLSCEQNLNHDAMYWYRQDPGQGLRLIYYSQIVNDFQKGDIAEGYSVSREKKESFPLTVTSAQKNPTAFYLCAAPGVQYYSNQPQHFGDGTRLSIL.

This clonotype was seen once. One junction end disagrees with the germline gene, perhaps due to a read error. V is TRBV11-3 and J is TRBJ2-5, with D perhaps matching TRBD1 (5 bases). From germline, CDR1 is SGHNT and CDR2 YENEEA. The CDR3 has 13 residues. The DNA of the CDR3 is TGTGTCAGCAGGGCAGATACCCAAGAGACCCAGTACTTC. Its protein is CVSRADTQETQYF.

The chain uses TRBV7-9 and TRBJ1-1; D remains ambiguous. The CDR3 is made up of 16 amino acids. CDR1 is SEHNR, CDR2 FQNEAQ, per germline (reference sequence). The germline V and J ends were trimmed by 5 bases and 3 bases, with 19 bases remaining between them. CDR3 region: CASSETPPKVDTEAFF. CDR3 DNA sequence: TGTGCCAGCAGCGAGACACCCCCTAAAGTTGACACTGAAGCTTTCTTT.

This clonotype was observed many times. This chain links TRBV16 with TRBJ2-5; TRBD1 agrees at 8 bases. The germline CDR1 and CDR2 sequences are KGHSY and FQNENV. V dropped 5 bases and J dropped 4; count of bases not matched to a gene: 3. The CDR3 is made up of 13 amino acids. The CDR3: CASSYDRGETQYF. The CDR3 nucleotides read TGTGCCAGCAGCTATGACAGGGGAGAGACCCAGTACTTC.

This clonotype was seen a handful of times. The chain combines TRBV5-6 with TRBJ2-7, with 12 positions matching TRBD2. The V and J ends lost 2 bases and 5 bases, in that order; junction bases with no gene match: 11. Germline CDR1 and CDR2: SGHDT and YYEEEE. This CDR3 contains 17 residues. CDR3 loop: CASSFQRTSGILNEQYF. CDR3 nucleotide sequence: TGTGCCAGCAGCTTCCAAAGGACTAGCGGGATCTTAAACGAGCAGTACTTC.

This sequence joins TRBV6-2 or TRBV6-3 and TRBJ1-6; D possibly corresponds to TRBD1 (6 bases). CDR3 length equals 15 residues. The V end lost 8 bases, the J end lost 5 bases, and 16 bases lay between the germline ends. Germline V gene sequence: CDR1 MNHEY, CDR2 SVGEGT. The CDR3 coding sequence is TGTGCCAGCGGGGGTGGTCGGACAGATAATTCACCCCTCCACTTT. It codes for CASGGGRTDNSPLHF.

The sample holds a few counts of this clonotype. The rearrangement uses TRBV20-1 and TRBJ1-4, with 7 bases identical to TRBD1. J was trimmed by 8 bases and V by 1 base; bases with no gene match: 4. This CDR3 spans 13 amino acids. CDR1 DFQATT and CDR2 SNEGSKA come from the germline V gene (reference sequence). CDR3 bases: TGCAGTGCTAGAGTGACAGGGACCGAAAAACTGTTTTTT. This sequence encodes CSARVTGTEKLFF.

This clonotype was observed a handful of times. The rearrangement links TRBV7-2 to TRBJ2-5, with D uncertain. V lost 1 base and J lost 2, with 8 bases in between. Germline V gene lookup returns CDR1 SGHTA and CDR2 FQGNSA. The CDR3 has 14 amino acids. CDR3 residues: CASSLGVIQETQYF. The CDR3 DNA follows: TGTGCCAGCAGCTTAGGGGTGATTCAAGAGACCCAGTACTTC. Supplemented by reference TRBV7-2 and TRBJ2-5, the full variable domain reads GAGVSQSPSNKVTEKGKDVELRCDPISGHTALYWYRQSLGQGLEFLIYFQGNSAPDKSGLPSDRFSAERTGGSVSTLTIQRTQQEDSAVYLCASSLGVIQETQYFGPGTRLLVL.

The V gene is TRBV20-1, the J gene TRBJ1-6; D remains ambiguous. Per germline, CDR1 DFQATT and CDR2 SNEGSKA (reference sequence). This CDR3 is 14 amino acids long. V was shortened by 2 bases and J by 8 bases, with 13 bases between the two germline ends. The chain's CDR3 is CSARTGLEYSPLHF. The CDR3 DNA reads TGCAGTGCTAGAACGGGATTGGAGTATTCACCCCTCCACTTT.

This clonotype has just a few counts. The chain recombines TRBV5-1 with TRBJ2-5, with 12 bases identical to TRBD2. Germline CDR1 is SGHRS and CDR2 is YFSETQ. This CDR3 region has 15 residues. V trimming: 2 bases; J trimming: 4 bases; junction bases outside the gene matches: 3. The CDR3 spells CASSFLAGGPETQYF. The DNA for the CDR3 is TGCGCCAGCAGCTTCCTAGCGGGGGGGCCAGAGACCCAGTACTTC.

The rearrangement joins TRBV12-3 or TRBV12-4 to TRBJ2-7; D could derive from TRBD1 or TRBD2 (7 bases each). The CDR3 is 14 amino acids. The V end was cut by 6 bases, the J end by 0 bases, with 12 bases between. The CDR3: CASRGGDSSYEQYF. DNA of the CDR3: TGTGCCAGCAGGGGAGGGGACAGCTCCTACGAGCAGTACTTC.

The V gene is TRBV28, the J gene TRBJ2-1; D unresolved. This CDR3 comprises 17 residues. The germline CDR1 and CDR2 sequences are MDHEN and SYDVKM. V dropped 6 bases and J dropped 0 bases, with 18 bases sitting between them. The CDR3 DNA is TGTGCCAGCAGATTAGATCCGAGGAAACTCTCCTACAATGAGCAGTTCTTC. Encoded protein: CASRLDPRKLSYNEQFF.

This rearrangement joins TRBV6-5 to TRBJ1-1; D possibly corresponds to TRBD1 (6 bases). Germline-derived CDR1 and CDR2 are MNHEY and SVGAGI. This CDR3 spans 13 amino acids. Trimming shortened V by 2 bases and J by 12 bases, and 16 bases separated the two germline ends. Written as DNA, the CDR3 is TGTGCCAGCAGTTACGGTAACAGGGATTTCTCTTTCTTT. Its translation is CASSYGNRDFSFF.

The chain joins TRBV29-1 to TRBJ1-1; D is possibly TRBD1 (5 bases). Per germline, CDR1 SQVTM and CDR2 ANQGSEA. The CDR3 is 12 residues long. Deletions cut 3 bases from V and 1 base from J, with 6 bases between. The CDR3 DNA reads TGCAGCGTTGATCAGGGGAACACTGAAGCTTTCTTT. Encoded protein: CSVDQGNTEAFF.

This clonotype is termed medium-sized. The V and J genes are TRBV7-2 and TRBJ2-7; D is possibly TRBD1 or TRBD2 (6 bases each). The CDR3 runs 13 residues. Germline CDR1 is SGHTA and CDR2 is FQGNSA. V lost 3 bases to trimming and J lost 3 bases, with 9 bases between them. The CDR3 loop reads CASSFGGGYEQYF. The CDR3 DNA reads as TGTGCCAGCAGCTTCGGAGGGGGCTACGAGCAGTACTTC.

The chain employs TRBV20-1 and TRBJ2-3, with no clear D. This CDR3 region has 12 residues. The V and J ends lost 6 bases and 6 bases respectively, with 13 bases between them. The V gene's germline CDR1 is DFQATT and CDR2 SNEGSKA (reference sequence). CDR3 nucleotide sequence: TGCAGTGCCGCCTATATGGAGGATACGCAGTATTTT. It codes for CSAAYMEDTQYF.

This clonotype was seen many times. The chain's CDR3 is CASSVGVETEAFF. CDR3 nucleotide sequence: TGTGCCAGCAGCGTCGGGGTGGAGACTGAAGCTTTCTTT. The chain employs TRBV9 and TRBJ1-1; D not certain. The CDR3 runs to 13 residues. With 2 bases removed from V and 5 bases from J, the gap between germline ends came to 10 bases. The germline CDR1 and CDR2 sequences are SGDLS and YYNGEE. The entire variable domain, with the rest obtained from reference TRBV9 and TRBJ1-1, is as follows: DSGVTQTPKHLITATGQRVTLRCSPRSGDLSVYWYQQSLDQGLQFLIQYYNGEERAKGNILERFSAQQFPDLHSELNLSSLELGDSALYFCASSVGVETEAFFGQGTRLTVV.

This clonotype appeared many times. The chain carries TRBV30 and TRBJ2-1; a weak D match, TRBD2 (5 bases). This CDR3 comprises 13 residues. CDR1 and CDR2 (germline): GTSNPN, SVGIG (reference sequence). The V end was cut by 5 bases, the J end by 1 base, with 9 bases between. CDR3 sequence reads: CAWARGSYNEQFF. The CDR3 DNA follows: TGTGCCTGGGCCCGAGGGTCCTACAATGAGCAGTTCTTC.